This entry is about one TCR beta chain. This specimen comes from a study of blood T cell repertoires in COVID-19. Whole-study context: T cells, B-cell-depleted T cells, or PBMCs supplied cDNA or gDNA.

Under the authors' procedure: Amplification with reference gene primers provided the estimates of nucleated cell counts. Profiled with immunoSEQ multiplex PCR; TCRdb holds only in-frame clones, not every one. V, J and clone size were drawn from that table, and D and trimming were deduced from the DNA. Of hundreds of thousands of clones listed, roughly 90% are singletons. Germline V gene data show CDR1 as SGHKS and CDR2 as YYEKEE (reference sequence). The V segment lost 4 bases and the J segment 4 bases; nucleotides outside the gene matches: 4. The CDR3 contains 14 residues. This TCR was sampled from a woman aged 25 to 39 with active or convalescent COVID-19. The V and J genes are TRBV5-5 and TRBJ1-2, with 10 bases aligning to TRBD1. The sample comprised peripheral blood. CDR3 bases: TGTGCCAGCAGCCCGGACAGGGGGAGCTATGGCTACACCTTC. This gives the protein CASSPDRGSYGYTF.